The 20 T cell receptor beta chains below all came from one sample that was sequenced in a study of PD-L1 blockade in urothelial cancer. TCRdb's table, derived via immunoSEQ multiplex PCR, lists solely in-frame clones and lacks some. This sample has about 69,000 clones, with approximately 91% found just once. Material: PBMCs, obtained around atezolizumab (anti-PD-L1) treatment. The receptors stem from a man aged 60-69 years with urothelial cancer.

The chain joins TRBV7-9 to TRBJ2-2, with TRBD1 matching over 8 bases. This CDR3 comprises 15 residues. Losses at the gene ends were 5 bases for V and 6 bases for J; bases not matched to a gene: 8. Per germline, CDR1 SEHNR and CDR2 FQNEAQ (reference sequence). CDR3 coding DNA: TGTGCCAGCAGCATTCACAGGGGGATAGCCGGGGAGCTGTTTTTT. Translation gives CASSIHRGIAGELFF.

This clone was detected once. The J gene is TRBJ2-2, the V gene TRBV28; weak D call: TRBD1 (8 bases). Trimming pared 5 bases from V and 7 bases from J, leaving 20 bases between. The germline V gene encodes CDR1 MDHEN and CDR2 SYDVKM. The CDR3 is made up of 16 amino acids. Here the CDR3 reads CASSKTGEGFVGELFF. The CDR3 nucleotides read TGTGCCAGCAGTAAGACAGGGGAGGGGTTCGTCGGGGAGCTGTTTTTT.

This chain uses TRBV11-3 with TRBJ2-1; D may be TRBD2 (5 bases). V shed 3 bases and J shed 10 bases, with 13 bases lying between them. Per the germline V gene, CDR1 is SGHNT and CDR2 is YENEEA. The CDR3 runs 13 residues. Here the CDR3 DNA reads TGTGCCAGCAGCTTTCGGGGTAAATCCGAGCAGTTCTTC. This sequence encodes CASSFRGKSEQFF.

J is TRBJ2-1 and V is TRBV4-1, with no clear D. Trimming pared 5 bases from V and 9 bases from J, leaving 17 bases between. The CDR3 runs 14 residues. CDR1 is MGHRA and CDR2 is YSYEKL in the germline V gene. As DNA, the CDR3 is TGCGCCAGCAGCGTCCCAAGGTCAGGTCCTGAGCAGTTCTTC. Its translation: CASSVPRSGPEQFF.

The chain uses TRBV11-2 and TRBJ2-7; TRBD2 agrees at 8 bases. The CDR3 covers 14 residues. V shed 1 base and J 5 bases; nucleotides not matched to a gene: 4. Germline-derived CDR1 and CDR2 are SGHAT and FQNNGV. The CDR3 DNA reads TGTGCCAGCAGCTTAGGACTAGCGAACCACGAGCAGTACTTC. It specifies CASSLGLANHEQYF.

V gene TRBV7-2 combines with J gene TRBJ2-7; 10 bases align to TRBD1. There are 16 residues in the CDR3. After removal of 5 bases from V and 5 bases from J, the junction contained 12 bases not matched to a gene. The germline gives CDR1 SGHTA, CDR2 FQGNSA. This CDR3 is CASSPRSGTGADEQYF. In DNA form, the CDR3 reads TGTGCCAGCAGCCCGAGGTCCGGGACAGGGGCCGACGAGCAGTACTTC. Filled out from reference TRBV7-2 and TRBJ2-7, the complete variable domain reads GAGVSQSPSNKVTEKGKDVELRCDPISGHTALYWYRQSLGQGLEFLIYFQGNSAPDKSGLPSDRFSAERTGGSVSTLTIQRTQQEDSAVYLCASSPRSGTGADEQYFGPGTRLTVT.

Written as DNA, the CDR3 is TGTGCCAGCAGCTTGCTAGCGGGGGGGACAGATACGCAGTATTTT. Translated, it gives CASSLLAGGTDTQYF. V and J are TRBV5-6 and TRBJ2-3; 12 positions match TRBD2. In germline, CDR1 is SGHDT, CDR2 YYEEEE. The CDR3 sequence is 15 residues long. The V and J ends lost 1 base and 3 bases, in that order; junction bases with no gene match: 0.

This sequence joins TRBV30 and TRBJ2-1; 9 bases are shared with TRBD1. There are 14 residues in the CDR3. The germline CDR1 and CDR2 sequences are GTSNPN and SVGIG (reference sequence). V shed 3 bases, J shed 7 bases, and the junction held 7 bases outside the gene matches. This chain's CDR3 is CAWSRGQGRNEQFF. Here the CDR3 DNA reads TGTGCCTGGAGCCGAGGACAGGGGAGGAATGAGCAGTTCTTC.

The chain joins TRBV9 to TRBJ2-3, with 11 positions matching TRBD2. The CDR3 loop spans 15 amino acids. The germline CDR1 and CDR2 sequences are SGDLS and YYNGEE. V was clipped by 4 bases and J by 6 bases; unmatched bases: 7. Here the CDR3 DNA reads TGTGCCAGCAGCTCGCCACTAGCGGGAGTGGATACGCAGTATTTT. It translates to CASSSPLAGVDTQYF. The full variable domain, completed using reference TRBV9 and TRBJ2-3, is DSGVTQTPKHLITATGQRVTLRCSPRSGDLSVYWYQQSLDQGLQFLIQYYNGEERAKGNILERFSAQQFPDLHSELNLSSLELGDSALYFCASSSPLAGVDTQYFGPGTRLTVL.

This chain connects TRBV25-1 to TRBJ1-4; D is perhaps TRBD1 (5 bases). Germline CDR1 MGHDK, CDR2 SYGVNS. The V gene lost 3 bases and the J gene lost 2 bases, with 10 bases spanning the gap. This CDR3 has 15 residues. The CDR3, as DNA: TGTGCCAGCAGTGATTCAGGGAGGACTAATGAAAAACTGTTTTTT. Translation: CASSDSGRTNEKLFF.

The chain has TRBV5-1 and TRBJ2-5, with 11 bases lining up with TRBD2. The V gene end was trimmed by 4 bases and the J gene end by 3 bases; junction bases not matched to a gene: 5. This CDR3 has 15 amino acids. CDR1 and CDR2 from the germline V gene are SGHRS and YFSETQ. The CDR3 nucleotides read TGCGCCAGCAGCGCGGGGACTAGCGGCAAAGAGACCCAGTACTTC. Translating gives CASSAGTSGKETQYF.

The rearrangement joins TRBV5-1 to TRBJ2-5, with 11 bases identical to TRBD1. Germline loops: CDR1 SGHRS, CDR2 YFSETQ. V shed 0 bases, J shed 5 bases, and the junction held 6 bases outside the gene matches. The CDR3 length is 16 residues. CDR3 in amino acids: CASSLEGQGAWETQYF. In DNA, the CDR3 is TGCGCCAGCAGCTTGGAAGGACAGGGGGCGTGGGAGACCCAGTACTTC.

The chain couples TRBV13 to TRBJ2-7; 10 positions match TRBD1. Germline CDR1 reads PRHDT; CDR2 reads FYEKMQ (reference sequence). This CDR3 comprises 15 residues. Trimming cost V 6 bases and J 4 bases; bases outside gene matches: 9. The CDR3 reads CASSRKRQGAYEQYF. CDR3 nucleotides: TGTGCCAGCAGTAGAAAGCGACAGGGGGCTTACGAGCAGTACTTC.

This clone was counted only a few times. The chain joins TRBV29-1 to TRBJ2-4, with 7 bases identical to TRBD1. V was clipped by 6 bases and J by 5 bases; unmatched bases: 4. The CDR3 covers 12 residues. From germline, CDR1 is SQVTM and CDR2 ANQGSEA. The CDR3 coding sequence is TGCAGCGTGAGACAGGGTGAAAACATTCAGTACTTC. Translating it yields CSVRQGENIQYF.

This sequence joins TRBV5-1 and TRBJ2-1; TRBD2 matches 10 bases. Germline CDR1 reads SGHRS; CDR2 reads YFSETQ. The CDR3 contains 15 residues. With 4 bases clipped from V and 6 bases from J, the junction kept 7 bases outside the gene matches. The DNA of the CDR3 is TGCGCCAGCAGCGTAGGACTAGCGGTCGGCAATGAGCAGTTCTTC. It codes for CASSVGLAVGNEQFF.

The chain links TRBV2 to TRBJ2-7; D call uncertain. Germline V gene lookup returns CDR1 SNHLY and CDR2 FYNNEI. V lost 6 bases and J lost 6, with 18 bases in between. The CDR3 sequence is 14 residues long. CDR3 DNA sequence: TGTGCCAGCAGAGGTCCGGGTTTACCGCCCGAGCAGTACTTC. It specifies CASRGPGLPPEQYF.

In nucleotides, the CDR3 is TGTGCCAGCAGCTTAGAGGACAGGGGGATGCAAGAGACCCAGTACTTC. As protein: CASSLEDRGMQETQYF. V and J are TRBV11-2 and TRBJ2-5; 10 positions agree with TRBD1. Germline V gives CDR1 SGHAT, CDR2 FQNNGV. This CDR3 region has 16 residues. Germline trimming cut 0 bases from V and 2 bases from J; bases unmatched to any gene: 3.

The chain uses TRBV4-3 and TRBJ2-7, with 10 bases that match TRBD1. Germline CDR1 reads LGHNA; CDR2 reads YSLEER. After removal of 0 bases from V and 5 bases from J, the junction contained 4 bases not matched to a gene. The CDR3 is made up of 15 amino acids. In DNA form, the CDR3 reads TGCGCCAGCAGCCAAGATAGGACAGGGGGGGACGAGCAGTACTTC. This encodes CASSQDRTGGDEQYF.

The rearrangement joins TRBV11-2 to TRBJ2-2; D ambiguous. V lost 1 base, J lost 1 base, and 10 bases lay in between. Germline assignment: CDR1 SGHAT and CDR2 FQNNGV. The CDR3 is 16 residues long. CDR3 amino acids: CASSLGRLENTGELFF. The CDR3 nucleotides are TGTGCCAGCAGCTTAGGCCGACTGGAGAACACCGGGGAGCTGTTTTTT. The entire variable domain, with the rest obtained from reference TRBV11-2 and TRBJ2-2, is as follows: EAGVAQSPRYKIIEKRQSVAFWCNPISGHATLYWYQQILGQGPKLLIQFQNNGVVDDSQLPKDRFSAERLKGVDSTLKIQPAKLEDSAVYLCASSLGRLENTGELFFGEGSRLTVL.

The rearrangement links TRBV14 to TRBJ2-7, with 8 bases fitting TRBD1. Germline trimming cut 4 bases from V and 4 bases from J; bases unmatched to any gene: 12. Looked up from germline, CDR1 is SGHDN and CDR2 is FVKESK. This CDR3 spans 16 amino acids. CDR3 nucleotides: TGTGCCAGCAGCCCTTTTAGACAGGGGACAAGGTACGAGCAGTACTTC. Translation gives CASSPFRQGTRYEQYF.